Each of the 9 T cell receptor beta chains below was sequenced from the same sample in a study of CD4 T cells in relation to SARS-CoV-2 and coronaviruses. Antigens of these TCRs are unknown. Data came from immunoSEQ multiplex PCR; TCRdb stores just in-frame clones and leaves some out. The table records 25,000 or so clones, 75% to 80% of them present only once. Unexposed donor CD4+ T cells date from about 2011-2018, before the COVID-19 pandemic. CD4+ T cells were isolated from the cells after around 9 days of culture. The material sequenced was CD4+ T cells from PBMCs, cultured in vitro. These receptors all come from a human donor in good health.

This clone was seen just once. The chain recombines TRBV11-3 with TRBJ2-1, with 9 bases identical to TRBD2. The CDR3 runs to 16 residues. V gave up 5 bases and J gave up 4 bases; unmatched junction bases: 9. The germline CDR1 and CDR2 sequences are SGHNT and YENEEA. In nucleotides, the CDR3 is TGTGCCAGCAGCCTCGCCGGGACTAGCCATTACAATGAGCAGTTCTTC. As protein: CASSLAGTSHYNEQFF.

The J gene is TRBJ1-1, the V gene TRBV12-3 or TRBV12-4; D is unresolved. CDR3 length: 13 residues. V lost 5 bases and J 8 bases, leaving 15 bases between the germline ends. The CDR3 reads CASSPREWGEAFF. The DNA for the CDR3 is TGTGCCAGCAGTCCGCGGGAGTGGGGAGAAGCTTTCTTT.

The genes are TRBV5-6 and TRBJ1-3, with D possibly being TRBD1 (5 bases). In germline, CDR1 is SGHDT, CDR2 YYEEEE. V gave up 2 bases and J gave up 2 bases, with 8 bases separating them. CDR3 size: 14 residues. CDR3 bases: TGTGCCAGCAGCTTTTCGGGGGCTGGAAACACCATATATTTT. Translated, it gives CASSFSGAGNTIYF. Full variable domain (missing parts from reference TRBV5-6 and TRBJ1-3): DAGVTQSPTHLIKTRGQQVTLRCSPKSGHDTVSWYQQALGQGPQFIFQYYEEEERQRGNFPDRFSGHQFPNYSSELNVNALLLGDSALYLCASSFSGAGNTIYFGEGSWLTVV.

J is TRBJ2-7 and V is TRBV4-1; 8 bases map to TRBD2. V shed 1 base, J shed 3 bases, and the junction held 8 bases outside the gene matches. This CDR3 is 16 amino acids long. CDR1 is MGHRA, CDR2 YSYEKL, per germline. The CDR3 DNA is TGCGCCAGCAGCCAAGTCGGGGGGGGTCAACACTACGAGCAGTACTTC. Translation gives CASSQVGGGQHYEQYF.

J is TRBJ2-7 and V is TRBV5-1, with 9 bases that match TRBD1. Germline trimming cut 3 bases from V and 5 bases from J; bases unmatched to any gene: 6. Per the germline V gene, CDR1 is SGHRS and CDR2 is YFSETQ. This CDR3 has 14 residues. In DNA form, the CDR3 reads TGCGCCAGCAGCTCTGGACAGGGGTGGGACGAGCAGTACTTC. This translates into CASSSGQGWDEQYF.

The chain recombines TRBV3-1 (or the pseudogene TRBV3-2) with TRBJ2-3; D unresolved. The CDR3 has 13 residues. Looked up from germline, CDR1 is LGHDT and CDR2 is YNNKEL (reference sequence). Trimming removed 1 base at V and 5 bases at J, with 7 bases between. In DNA, the CDR3 is TGTGCCAGCAGCCAAGCTTGGGAAGATACGCAGTATTTT. It is translated as CASSQAWEDTQYF.

This chain connects TRBV6-1 to TRBJ2-1, with no clear D. In germline, CDR1 is MNHNS, CDR2 SASEGT. V was cut by 0 bases and J by 2 bases, with 8 bases left in between. This CDR3 comprises 15 residues. The CDR3 DNA follows: TGTGCCAGCAGTGAAGCTCCTGGGACCTACAATGAGCAGTTCTTC. The encoded protein is CASSEAPGTYNEQFF.

The chain links TRBV3-1 (or the pseudogene TRBV3-2) to TRBJ2-6; maybe TRBD2 (5 bases). The CDR3 has 17 amino acids. Deletions cut 4 bases from V and 0 bases from J, with 13 bases between. Germline loops: CDR1 LGHDT, CDR2 YNNKEL (reference sequence). The CDR3 DNA reads TGTGCCAGCAGCCCTGGACTTGCCTCCTCTGGGGCCAACGTCCTGACTTTC. Translation gives CASSPGLASSGANVLTF.

This chain links TRBV2 with TRBJ1-6; D is ambiguous. Trimming stripped 7 bases from V and 10 bases from J, with 14 bases between. The CDR3 extends over 13 amino acids. Germline loops: CDR1 SNHLY, CDR2 FYNNEI. The CDR3 nucleotides are TGTGCCAGCAATCAAGGGATACGGTCACCCCTCCACTTT. Protein product: CASNQGIRSPLHF.